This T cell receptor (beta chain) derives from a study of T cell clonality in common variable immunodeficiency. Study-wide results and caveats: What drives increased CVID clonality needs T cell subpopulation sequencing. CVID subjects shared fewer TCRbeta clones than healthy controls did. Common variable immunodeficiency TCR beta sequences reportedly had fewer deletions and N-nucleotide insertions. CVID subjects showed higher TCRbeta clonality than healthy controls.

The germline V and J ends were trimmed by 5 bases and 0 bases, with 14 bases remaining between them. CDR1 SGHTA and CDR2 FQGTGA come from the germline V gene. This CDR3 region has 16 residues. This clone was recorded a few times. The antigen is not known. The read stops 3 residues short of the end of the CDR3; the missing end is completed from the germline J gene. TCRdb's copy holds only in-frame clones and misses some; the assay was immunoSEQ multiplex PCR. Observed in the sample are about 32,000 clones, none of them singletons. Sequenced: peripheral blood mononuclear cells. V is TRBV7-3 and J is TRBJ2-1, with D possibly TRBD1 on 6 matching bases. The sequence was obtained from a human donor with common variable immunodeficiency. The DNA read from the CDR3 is TGTGCCAGCAGCCGCCAGGGGTATAGCTCCTACAATGAG. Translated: CASSRQGYSSYNE. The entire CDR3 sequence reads CASSRQGYSSYNEQFF.